The present entry profiles one TCR beta chain with its context. Its specificity is not known. The data were taken from a study of OX40 agonist ivuxolimab in advanced cancers. General study findings and limits: The authors did not determine the antigen specificity of the expanded peripheral T cells. Among some nonresponders, normalized T-cell clonal expansion was also low.

Germline V gives CDR1 SGHVS, CDR2 FQNEAQ. Trimming took 1 base from V and 0 from J, leaving 10 bases between them. The CDR3 has 17 amino acids. Here immunoSEQ multiplex PCR was the method, and the copy in TCRdb shows in-frame clones only, minus some. The repertoire holds 45,000 to 65,000 clones, with approximately 83% as singletons. This receptor was identified in an adult with an advanced solid tumor such as melanoma, head and neck, liver or kidney cancer. The V call is TRBV7-8, the J call TRBJ1-6; D is perhaps TRBD1 (5 bases). Sequencing was performed on CD4+ or CD8+ T cells sorted from blood, taken in a trial of the OX40 agonist ivuxolimab. CDR3 amino acids: CASSLEGYSSYNSPLHF. The CDR3 nucleotides are TGTGCCAGCAGCTTAGAGGGGTACAGCTCCTATAATTCACCCCTCCACTTT.